This TCR beta chain was identified during a study of prognosis after radiotherapy for stage I lung cancer. The genomic DNA TCR beta CDR3 region underwent two rounds of multiplex PCR. Individual primers that were specific to each TRBV and TRBJ gene served in first-round PCR. TCRdb processed the multiplex PCR reads anew with MiXCR; each CDR3 protein has one entry. Among 10,000 to 13,000 distinct CDR3 sequences listed, 45% to 65% were seen once. This clonotype counts as medium-sized. In germline, CDR1 is ENHRY, CDR2 SYGVKD. The CDR3 has 13 residues. V shed 8 bases and J shed 7 bases, with 15 bases lying between them.

Sequenced here: PBMCs, sampled before or after stereotactic body radiation therapy (not recorded which). The receptor's source is a donor aged 50 or older with non-small cell lung cancer. This chain links TRBV10-3 with TRBJ2-1; D tentatively reads TRBD1 or TRBD2 (6 bases each). The CDR3 loop is CAIPGAALNEQFF. DNA of the CDR3: TGTGCCATCCCGGGGGCGGCCCTTAATGAGCAGTTCTTC.